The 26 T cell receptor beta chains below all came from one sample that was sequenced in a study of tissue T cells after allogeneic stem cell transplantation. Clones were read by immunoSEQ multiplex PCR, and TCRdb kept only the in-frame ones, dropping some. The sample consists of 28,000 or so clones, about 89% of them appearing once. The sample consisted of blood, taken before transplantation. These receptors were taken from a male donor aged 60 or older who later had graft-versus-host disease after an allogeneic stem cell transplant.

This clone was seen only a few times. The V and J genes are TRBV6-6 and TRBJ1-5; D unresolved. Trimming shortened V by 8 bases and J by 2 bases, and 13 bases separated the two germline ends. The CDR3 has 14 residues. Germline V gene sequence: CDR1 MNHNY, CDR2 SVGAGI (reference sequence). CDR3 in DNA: TGTGCCAGCGTTAGACAAAGGGGCAATCAGCCCCAGCATTTT. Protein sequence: CASVRQRGNQPQHF.

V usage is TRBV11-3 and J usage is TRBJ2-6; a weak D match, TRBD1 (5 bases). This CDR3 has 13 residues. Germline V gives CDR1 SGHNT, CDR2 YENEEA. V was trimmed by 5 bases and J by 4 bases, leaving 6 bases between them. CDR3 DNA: TGTGCCAGCAGCCGACAGGGGGCCAACGTCCTGACTTTC. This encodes CASSRQGANVLTF. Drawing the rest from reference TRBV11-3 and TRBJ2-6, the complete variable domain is EAGVVQSPRYKIIEKKQPVAFWCNPISGHNTLYWYLQNLGQGPELLIRYENEEAVDDSQLPKDRFSAERLKGVDSTLKIQPAELGDSAVYLCASSRQGANVLTFGAGSRLTVL.

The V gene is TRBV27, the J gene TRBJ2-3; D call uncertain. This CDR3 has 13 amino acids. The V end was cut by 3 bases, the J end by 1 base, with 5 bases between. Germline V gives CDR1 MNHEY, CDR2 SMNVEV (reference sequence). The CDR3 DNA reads TGTGCCAGCAGTTTTATAGGCACAGATACGCAGTATTTT. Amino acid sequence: CASSFIGTDTQYF.

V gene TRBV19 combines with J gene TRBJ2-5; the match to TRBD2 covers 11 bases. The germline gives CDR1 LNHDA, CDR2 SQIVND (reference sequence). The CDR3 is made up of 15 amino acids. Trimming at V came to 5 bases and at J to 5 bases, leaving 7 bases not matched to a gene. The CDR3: CASSLAGGPLETQYF. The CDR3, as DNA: TGTGCCAGTAGTTTAGCGGGAGGGCCTTTGGAGACCCAGTACTTC.

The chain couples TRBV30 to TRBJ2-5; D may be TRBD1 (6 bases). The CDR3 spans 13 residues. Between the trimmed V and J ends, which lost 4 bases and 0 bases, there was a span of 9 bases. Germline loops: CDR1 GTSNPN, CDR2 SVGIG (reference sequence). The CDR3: CAWIYRDQETQYF. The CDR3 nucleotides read TGTGCCTGGATATACAGGGACCAAGAGACCCAGTACTTC. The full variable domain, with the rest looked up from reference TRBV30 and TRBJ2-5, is SQTIHQWPATLVQPVGSPLSLECTVEGTSNPNLYWYRQAAGRGLQLLFYSVGIGQISSEVPQNLSASRPQDRQFILSSKKLLLSDSGFYLCAWIYRDQETQYFGPGTRLLVL.

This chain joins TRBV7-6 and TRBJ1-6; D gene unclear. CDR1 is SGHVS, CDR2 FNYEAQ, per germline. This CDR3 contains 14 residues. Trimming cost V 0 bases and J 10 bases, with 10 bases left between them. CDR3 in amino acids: CASSLAKQSSPLHF. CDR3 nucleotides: TGTGCCAGCAGCTTAGCGAAACAGTCCTCACCCCTCCACTTT.

This chain's CDR3 is CASTRGGEGSYEQYF. DNA for the CDR3: TGTGCCAGCACCCGTGGAGGGGAAGGATCCTACGAGCAGTACTTC. V usage is TRBV5-4 and J usage is TRBJ2-7, with a possible D match to TRBD2 (6 bases). The CDR3 is made up of 15 amino acids. Germline V gene lookup returns CDR1 SGHNT and CDR2 YYREEE (reference sequence). V gave up 6 bases and J gave up 1 base, with 17 bases separating them.

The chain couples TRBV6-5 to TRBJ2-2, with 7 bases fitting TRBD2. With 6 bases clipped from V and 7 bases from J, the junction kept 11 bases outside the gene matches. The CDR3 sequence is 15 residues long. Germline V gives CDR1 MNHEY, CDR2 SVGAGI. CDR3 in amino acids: CASSPNPWGGGELFF. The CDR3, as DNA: TGTGCCAGCAGCCCAAATCCCTGGGGGGGCGGGGAGCTGTTTTTT.

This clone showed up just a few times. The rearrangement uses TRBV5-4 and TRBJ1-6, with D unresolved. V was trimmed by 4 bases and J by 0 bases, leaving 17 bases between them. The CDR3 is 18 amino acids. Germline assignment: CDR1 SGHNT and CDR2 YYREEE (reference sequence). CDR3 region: CASSAPGLKSSYNSPLHF. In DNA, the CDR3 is TGTGCCAGCAGCGCCCCGGGCCTCAAAAGCTCCTATAATTCACCCCTCCACTTT.

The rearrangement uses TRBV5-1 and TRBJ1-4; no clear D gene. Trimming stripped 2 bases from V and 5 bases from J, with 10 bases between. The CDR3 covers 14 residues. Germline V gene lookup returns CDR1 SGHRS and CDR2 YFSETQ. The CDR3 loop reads CASSLTMGNEKLFF. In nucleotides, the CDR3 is TGCGCCAGCAGCTTAACTATGGGGAATGAAAAACTGTTTTTT.

The DNA of the CDR3 is TGTGCCAGTAGAGGAGATAAGGGGGGGCAATACAATGAGCAGTTCTTC. This translates into CASRGDKGGQYNEQFF. The chain is built from TRBV19 and TRBJ2-1, with D tentatively TRBD2 (7 bases). The V gene's germline CDR1 is LNHDA and CDR2 SQIVND (reference sequence). This CDR3 region has 16 residues. Trimming removed 6 bases from V and 4 bases from J, with 19 bases in between.

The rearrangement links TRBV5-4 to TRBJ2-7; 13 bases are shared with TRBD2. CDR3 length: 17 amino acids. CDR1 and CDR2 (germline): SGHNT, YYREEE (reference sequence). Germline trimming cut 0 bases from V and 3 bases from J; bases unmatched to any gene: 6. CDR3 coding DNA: TGTGCCAGCAGCTTGGGAGGGGGACTAGCGGGGAACTACGAGCAGTACTTC. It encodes CASSLGGGLAGNYEQYF.

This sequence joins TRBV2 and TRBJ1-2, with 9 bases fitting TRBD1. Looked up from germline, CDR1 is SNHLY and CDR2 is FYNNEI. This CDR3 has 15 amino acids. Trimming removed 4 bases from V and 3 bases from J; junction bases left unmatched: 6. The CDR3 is CASSGDRVGYYGYTF. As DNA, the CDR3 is TGTGCCAGCAGTGGGGACAGGGTAGGATACTATGGCTACACCTTC. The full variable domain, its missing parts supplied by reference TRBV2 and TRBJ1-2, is EPEVTQTPSHQVTQMGQEVILRCVPISNHLYFYWYRQILGQKVEFLVSFYNNEISEKSEIFDDQFSVERPDGSNFTLKIRSTKLEDSAMYFCASSGDRVGYYGYTFGSGTRLTVV.

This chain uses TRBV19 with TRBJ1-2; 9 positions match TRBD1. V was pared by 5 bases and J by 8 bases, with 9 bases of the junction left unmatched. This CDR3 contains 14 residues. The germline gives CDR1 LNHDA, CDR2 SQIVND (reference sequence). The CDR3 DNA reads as TGTGCCAGTAGTGCAGCACAGGGGGCCGACGGCTACACCTTC. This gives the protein CASSAAQGADGYTF.

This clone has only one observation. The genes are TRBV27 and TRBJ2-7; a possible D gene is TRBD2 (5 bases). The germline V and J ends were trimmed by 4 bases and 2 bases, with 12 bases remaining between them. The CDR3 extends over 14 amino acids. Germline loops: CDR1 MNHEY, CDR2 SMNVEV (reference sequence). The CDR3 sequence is CASSSRGFPYEQYF. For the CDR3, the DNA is TGTGCCAGCAGTTCACGGGGTTTCCCCTACGAGCAGTACTTC.

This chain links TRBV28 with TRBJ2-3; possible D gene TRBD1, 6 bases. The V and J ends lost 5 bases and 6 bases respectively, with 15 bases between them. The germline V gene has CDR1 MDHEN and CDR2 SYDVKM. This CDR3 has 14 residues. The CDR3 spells CASSPPHTGDTQYF. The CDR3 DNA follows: TGTGCCAGCAGTCCCCCCCACACAGGGGATACGCAGTATTTT. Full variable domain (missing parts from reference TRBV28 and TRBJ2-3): DVKVTQSSRYLVKRTGEKVFLECVQDMDHENMFWYRQDPGLGLRLIYFSYDVKMKEKGDIPEGYSVSREKKERFSLILESASTNQTSMYLCASSPPHTGDTQYFGPGTRLTVL.

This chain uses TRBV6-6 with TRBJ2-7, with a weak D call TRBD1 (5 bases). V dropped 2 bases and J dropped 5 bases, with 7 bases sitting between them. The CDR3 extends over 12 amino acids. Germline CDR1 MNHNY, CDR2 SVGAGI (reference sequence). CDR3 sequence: CASSYVGDEQYF. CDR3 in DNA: TGTGCCAGCAGTTACGTAGGGGACGAGCAGTACTTC.

The CDR3 sequence is CATSAGQGKNIQYF. The CDR3, as DNA: TGTGCCACCAGTGCGGGACAGGGAAAAAACATTCAGTACTTC. The J gene is TRBJ2-4, the V gene TRBV24-1; 9 bases fit TRBD1. With 5 bases clipped from V and 4 bases from J, the junction kept 2 bases outside the gene matches. The CDR3 is made up of 14 amino acids. CDR1 KGHDR and CDR2 SFDVKD come from the germline V gene.

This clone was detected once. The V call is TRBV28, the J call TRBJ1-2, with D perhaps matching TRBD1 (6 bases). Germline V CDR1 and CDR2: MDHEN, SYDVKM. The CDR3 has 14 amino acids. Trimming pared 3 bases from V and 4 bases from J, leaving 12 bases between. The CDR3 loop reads CASSFQGGGYGYTF. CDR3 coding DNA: TGTGCCAGCAGTTTCCAAGGGGGAGGCTATGGCTACACCTTC.

The CDR3 here is CALGQGIAGANVLTF. The CDR3 DNA reads TGTGCCTTAGGACAGGGAATAGCTGGGGCCAACGTCCTGACTTTC. The V gene is TRBV30, the J gene TRBJ2-6; 8 bases map to TRBD1. Germline values: CDR1 GTSNPN, CDR2 SVGIG (reference sequence). CDR3 length: 15 amino acids. Unmatched junction bases numbered 7, after V lost 7 bases and J lost 2 bases.

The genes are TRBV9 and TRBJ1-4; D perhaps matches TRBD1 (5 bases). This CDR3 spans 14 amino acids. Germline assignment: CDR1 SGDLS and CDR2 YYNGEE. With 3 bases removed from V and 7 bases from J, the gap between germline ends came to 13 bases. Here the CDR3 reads CASSASFGGEKLFF. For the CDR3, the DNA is TGTGCCAGCAGCGCCTCTTTCGGGGGTGAAAAACTGTTTTTT.

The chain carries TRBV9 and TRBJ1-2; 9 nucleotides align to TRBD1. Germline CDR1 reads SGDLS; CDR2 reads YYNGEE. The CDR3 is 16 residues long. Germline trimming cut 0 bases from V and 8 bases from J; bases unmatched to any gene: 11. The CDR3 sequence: CASSVETTTGGMGYTF. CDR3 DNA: TGTGCCAGCAGCGTAGAGACAACGACAGGGGGTATGGGCTACACCTTC.

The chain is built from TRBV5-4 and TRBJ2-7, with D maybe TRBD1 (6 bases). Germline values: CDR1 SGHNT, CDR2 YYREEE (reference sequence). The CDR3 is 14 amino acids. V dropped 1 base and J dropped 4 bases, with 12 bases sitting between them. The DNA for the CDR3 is TGTGCCAGCAGCTTGTCGACAGGTACATACGAGCAGTACTTC. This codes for CASSLSTGTYEQYF.

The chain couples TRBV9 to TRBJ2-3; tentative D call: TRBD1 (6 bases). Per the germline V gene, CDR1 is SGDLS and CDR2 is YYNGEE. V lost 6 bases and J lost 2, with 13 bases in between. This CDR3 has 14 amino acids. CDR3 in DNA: TGTGCCAGCACGCCGGGACAAGACACAGATACGCAGTATTTT. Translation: CASTPGQDTDTQYF.

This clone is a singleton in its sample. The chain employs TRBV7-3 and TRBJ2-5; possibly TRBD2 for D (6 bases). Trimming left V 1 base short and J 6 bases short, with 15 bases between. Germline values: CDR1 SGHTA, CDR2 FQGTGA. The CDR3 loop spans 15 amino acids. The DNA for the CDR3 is TGTGCCAGCAGCTTAAGTGGGGACTCATCAAAGACCCAGTACTTC. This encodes CASSLSGDSSKTQYF.

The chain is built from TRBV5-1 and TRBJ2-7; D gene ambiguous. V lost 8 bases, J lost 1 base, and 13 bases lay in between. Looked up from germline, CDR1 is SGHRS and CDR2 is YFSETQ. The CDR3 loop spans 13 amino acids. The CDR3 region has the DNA TGCGCCAGTTCCCGGTCTGATTCCTACGAGCAGTACTTC. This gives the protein CASSRSDSYEQYF.